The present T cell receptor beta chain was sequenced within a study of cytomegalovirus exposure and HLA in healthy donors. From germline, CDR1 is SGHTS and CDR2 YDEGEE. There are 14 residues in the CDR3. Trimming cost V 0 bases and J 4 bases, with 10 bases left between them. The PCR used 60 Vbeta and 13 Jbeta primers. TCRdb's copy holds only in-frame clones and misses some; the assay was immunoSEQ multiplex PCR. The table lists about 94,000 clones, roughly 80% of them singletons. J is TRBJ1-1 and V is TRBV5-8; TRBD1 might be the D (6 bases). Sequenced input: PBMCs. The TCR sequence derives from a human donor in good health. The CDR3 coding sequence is TGTGCCAGCAGCTTGGTACAGGGTGGCACTGAAGCTTTCTTT. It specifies CASSLVQGGTEAFF.